This TCR beta chain appears in the sequencing data of a study of OX40 agonist ivuxolimab in advanced cancers. Study-wide background: Patients enrolled in dose escalation were diagnosed with hepatocellular carcinoma, melanoma, renal cell or head and neck cancer.

General study results and limits: Average numbers of expanded clones were greater in CD8+ T cells than in CD4+.

The CDR3 has 14 residues. Looked up from germline, CDR1 is LGHNA and CDR2 is YSLEER. Trimming pared 0 bases from V and 6 bases from J, leaving 9 bases between. Some clones are missing from TCRdb's copy, which holds only in-frame ones; the method was immunoSEQ multiplex PCR. The sample records about 68,000 clones, 85% to 90% being singletons. Details on this clone: The target antigen is unknown.

The input for sequencing was CD4+ or CD8+ T cells sorted from blood, taken in a trial of the OX40 agonist ivuxolimab. This receptor was obtained from an adult with an advanced solid tumor such as melanoma, head and neck, liver or kidney cancer. The chain links TRBV4-3 to TRBJ1-5, with D possibly being TRBD1 (5 bases). The CDR3 DNA follows: TGCGCCAGCAGCCAAGAGGGGGAGGGTCAGCCCCAGCATTTT. Translated, it gives CASSQEGEGQPQHF.